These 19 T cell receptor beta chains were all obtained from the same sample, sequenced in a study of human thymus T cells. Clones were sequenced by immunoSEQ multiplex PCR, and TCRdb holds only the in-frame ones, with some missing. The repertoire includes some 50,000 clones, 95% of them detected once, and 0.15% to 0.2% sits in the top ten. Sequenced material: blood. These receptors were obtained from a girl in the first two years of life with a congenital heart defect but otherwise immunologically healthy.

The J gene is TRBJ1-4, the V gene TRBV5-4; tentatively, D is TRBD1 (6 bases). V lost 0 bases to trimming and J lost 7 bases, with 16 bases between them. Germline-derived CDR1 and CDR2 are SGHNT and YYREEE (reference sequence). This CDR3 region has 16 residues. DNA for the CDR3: TGTGCCAGCAGCTTGGCCGGGGGGCGAGTAGGTGAAAAACTGTTTTTT. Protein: CASSLAGGRVGEKLFF.

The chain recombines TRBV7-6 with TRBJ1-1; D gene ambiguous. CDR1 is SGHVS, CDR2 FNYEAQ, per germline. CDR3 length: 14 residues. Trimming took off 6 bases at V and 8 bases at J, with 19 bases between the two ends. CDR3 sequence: CASRSAEREEEAFF. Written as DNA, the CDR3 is TGTGCCAGCAGATCAGCAGAAAGGGAAGAGGAAGCTTTCTTT.

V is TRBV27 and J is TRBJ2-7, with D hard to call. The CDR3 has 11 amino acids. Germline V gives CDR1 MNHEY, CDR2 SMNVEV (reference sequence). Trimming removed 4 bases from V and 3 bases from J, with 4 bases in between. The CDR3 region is CASSSDYEQYF. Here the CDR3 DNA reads TGTGCCAGCAGTTCGGACTACGAGCAGTACTTC.

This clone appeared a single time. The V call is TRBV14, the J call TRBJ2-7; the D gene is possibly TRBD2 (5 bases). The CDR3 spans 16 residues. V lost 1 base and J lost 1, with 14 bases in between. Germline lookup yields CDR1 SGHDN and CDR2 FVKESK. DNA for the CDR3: TGTGCCAGCAGCCAAGCTTTTGAGACTATATCCTACGAGCAGTACTTC. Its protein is CASSQAFETISYEQYF.

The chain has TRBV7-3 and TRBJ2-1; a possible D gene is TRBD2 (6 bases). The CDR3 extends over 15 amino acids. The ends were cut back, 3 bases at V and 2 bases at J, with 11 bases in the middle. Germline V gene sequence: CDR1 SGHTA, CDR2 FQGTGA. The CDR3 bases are TGTGCCAGCAGCTTTATCGGGAGCCCCTACAATGAGCAGTTCTTC. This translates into CASSFIGSPYNEQFF. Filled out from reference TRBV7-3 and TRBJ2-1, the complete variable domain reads GAGVSQTPSNKVTEKGKYVELRCDPISGHTALYWYRQSLGQGPEFLIYFQGTGAADDSGLPNDRFFAVRPEGSVSTLKIQRTERGDSAVYLCASSFIGSPYNEQFFGPGTRLTVL.

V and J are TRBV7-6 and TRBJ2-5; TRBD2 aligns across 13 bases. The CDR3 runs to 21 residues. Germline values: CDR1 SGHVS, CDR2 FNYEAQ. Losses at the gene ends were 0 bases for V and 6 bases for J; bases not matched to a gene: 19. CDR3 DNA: TGTGCCAGCAGCTTAGCGCGGAGGGACCTCGGACTAGCGGGAGATGAAAAGACCCAGTACTTC. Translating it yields CASSLARRDLGLAGDEKTQYF. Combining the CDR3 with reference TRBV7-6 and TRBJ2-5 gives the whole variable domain GAGVSQSPRYKVTKRGQDVALRCDPISGHVSLYWYRQALGQGPEFLTYFNYEAQQDKSGLPNDRFSAERPEGSISTLTIQRTEQRDSAMYRCASSLARRDLGLAGDEKTQYFGPGTRLLVL.

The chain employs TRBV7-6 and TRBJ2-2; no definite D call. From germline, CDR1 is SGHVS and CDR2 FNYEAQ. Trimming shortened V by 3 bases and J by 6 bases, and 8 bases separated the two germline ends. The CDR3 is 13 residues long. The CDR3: CASSFVRSGELFF. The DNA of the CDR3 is TGTGCCAGCAGCTTCGTCCGGTCCGGGGAGCTGTTTTTT.

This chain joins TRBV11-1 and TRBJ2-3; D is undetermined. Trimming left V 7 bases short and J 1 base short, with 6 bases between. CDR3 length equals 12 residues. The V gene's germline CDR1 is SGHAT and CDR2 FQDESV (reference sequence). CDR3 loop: CASKPGTDTQYF. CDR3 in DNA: TGTGCCAGCAAACCGGGCACAGATACGCAGTATTTT.

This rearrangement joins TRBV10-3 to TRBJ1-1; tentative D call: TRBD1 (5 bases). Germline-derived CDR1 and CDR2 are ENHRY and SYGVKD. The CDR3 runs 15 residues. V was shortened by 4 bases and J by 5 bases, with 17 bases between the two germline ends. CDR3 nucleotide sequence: TGTGCCATCAGTGCAAGGACACTCGGGGAGACTGAAGCTTTCTTT. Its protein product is CAISARTLGETEAFF.

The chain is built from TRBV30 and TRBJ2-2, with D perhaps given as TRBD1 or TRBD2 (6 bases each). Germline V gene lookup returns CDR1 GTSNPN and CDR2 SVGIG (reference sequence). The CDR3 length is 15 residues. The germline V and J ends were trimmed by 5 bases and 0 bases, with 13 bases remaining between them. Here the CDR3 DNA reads TGTGCCTGGGAGGGGGACTTCCCGAACACCGGGGAGCTGTTTTTT. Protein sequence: CAWEGDFPNTGELFF. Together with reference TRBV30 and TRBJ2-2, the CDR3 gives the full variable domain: SQTIHQWPATLVQPVGSPLSLECTVEGTSNPNLYWYRQAAGRGLQLLFYSVGIGQISSEVPQNLSASRPQDRQFILSSKKLLLSDSGFYLCAWEGDFPNTGELFFGEGSRLTVL.

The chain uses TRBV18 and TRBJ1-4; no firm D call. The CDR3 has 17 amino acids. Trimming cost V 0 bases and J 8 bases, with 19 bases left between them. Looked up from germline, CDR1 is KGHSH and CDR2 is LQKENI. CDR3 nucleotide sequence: TGTGCCAGCTCACCACCGGGTCTCGCGGTGAGGAGCGAAAAACTGTTTTTT. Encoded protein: CASSPPGLAVRSEKLFF.

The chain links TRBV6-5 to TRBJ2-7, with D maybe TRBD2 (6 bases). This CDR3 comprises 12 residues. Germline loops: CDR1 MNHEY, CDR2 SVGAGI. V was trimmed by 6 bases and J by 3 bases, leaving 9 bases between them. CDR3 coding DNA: TGTGCCAGCAGCCGACTAGGCTACGAGCAGTACTTC. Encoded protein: CASSRLGYEQYF.

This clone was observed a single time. CDR3 sequence (DNA): TGTGCCAGCAGCTTAAACAGCGGGAGCCGCACAGATACGCAGTATTTT. Residues: CASSLNSGSRTDTQYF. The V gene is TRBV7-3, the J gene TRBJ2-3; 8 positions match TRBD2. In germline, CDR1 is SGHTA, CDR2 FQGTGA. The length of the CDR3 is 16 residues. The V segment lost 1 base and the J segment 1 base; nucleotides outside the gene matches: 4.

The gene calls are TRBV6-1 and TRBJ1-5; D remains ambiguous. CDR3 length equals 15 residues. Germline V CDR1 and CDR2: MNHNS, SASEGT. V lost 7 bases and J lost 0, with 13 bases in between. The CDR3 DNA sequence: TGTGCCAGCAAATGGTCCCTCAATAGCAATCAGCCCCAGCATTTT. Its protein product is CASKWSLNSNQPQHF.

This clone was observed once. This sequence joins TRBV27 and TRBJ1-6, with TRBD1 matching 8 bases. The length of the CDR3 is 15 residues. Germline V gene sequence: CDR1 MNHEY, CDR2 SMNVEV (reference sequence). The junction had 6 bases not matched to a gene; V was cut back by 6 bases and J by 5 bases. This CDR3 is CASRRDRIDNSPLHF. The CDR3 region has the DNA TGTGCCAGCAGAAGGGACAGGATCGATAATTCACCCCTCCACTTT.

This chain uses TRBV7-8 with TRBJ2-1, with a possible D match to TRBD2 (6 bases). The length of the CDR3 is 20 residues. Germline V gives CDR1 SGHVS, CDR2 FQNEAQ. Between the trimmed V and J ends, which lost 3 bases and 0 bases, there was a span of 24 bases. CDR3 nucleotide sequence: TGTGCCAGCAGCTTCGGAACGGGAGAGACCCTACTGAGCTCCTACAATGAGCAGTTCTTC. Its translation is CASSFGTGETLLSSYNEQFF.

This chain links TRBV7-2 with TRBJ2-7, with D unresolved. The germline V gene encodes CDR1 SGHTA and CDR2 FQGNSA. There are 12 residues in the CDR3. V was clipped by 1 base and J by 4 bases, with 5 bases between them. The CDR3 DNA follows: TGTGCCAGCAGCTTAGTGACTTACGAGCAGTACTTC. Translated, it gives CASSLVTYEQYF. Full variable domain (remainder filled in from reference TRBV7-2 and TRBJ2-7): GAGVSQSPSNKVTEKGKDVELRCDPISGHTALYWYRQSLGQGLEFLIYFQGNSAPDKSGLPSDRFSAERTGGSVSTLTIQRTQQEDSAVYLCASSLVTYEQYFGPGTRLTVT.

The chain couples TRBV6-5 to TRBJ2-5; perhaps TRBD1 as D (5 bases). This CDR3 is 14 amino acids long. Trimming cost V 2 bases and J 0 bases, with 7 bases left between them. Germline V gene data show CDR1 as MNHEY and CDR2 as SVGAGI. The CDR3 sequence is CASSYQGYQETQYF. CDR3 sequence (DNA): TGTGCCAGCAGTTACCAGGGTTACCAAGAGACCCAGTACTTC.

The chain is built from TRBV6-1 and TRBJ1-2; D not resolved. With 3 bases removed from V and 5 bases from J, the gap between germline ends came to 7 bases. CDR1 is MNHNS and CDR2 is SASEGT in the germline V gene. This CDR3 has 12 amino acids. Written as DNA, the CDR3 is TGTGCCAGCAGTGAGGTCGGATATGGCTACACCTTC. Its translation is CASSEVGYGYTF.